This T cell receptor (beta chain) was found in a study of cytomegalovirus exposure and HLA in healthy donors. Across the whole study: The Caucasian-associated ancestry cluster contained around four fifths of the 300 to 450 genotyped donors.

In its sample, this clone was seen once. The antigen is unknown. PCR amplification relied on 60 Vbeta primers (plus 13 Jbeta primers). Profiling relied on immunoSEQ multiplex PCR, and the TCRdb table lists in-frame clones only, not all of them. The table includes over 110,000 clones, under 85% detected once. Whole-study findings and limits: Within an earlier analysis, most TCR beta V segments proved productive either about 87% or about 30% of the time. Rare TCR sequences dominated, though some public TCRs recurred in many donors.

The V end lost 3 bases, the J end lost 5 bases, and 19 bases lay between the germline ends. The germline V gene has CDR1 GTSNPN and CDR2 SVGIG (reference sequence). CDR3 length equals 15 residues. The receptor was derived from a man between 18 and 29 years old in good health and CMV-seronegative. Input material: PBMCs. This sequence joins TRBV30 and TRBJ2-5, with TRBD1 as a possible D gene (6 bases). This CDR3 reads CAWRSLFRGAETQYF. The DNA of the CDR3 is TGTGCCTGGAGGTCTCTCTTCAGGGGAGCTGAGACCCAGTACTTC.